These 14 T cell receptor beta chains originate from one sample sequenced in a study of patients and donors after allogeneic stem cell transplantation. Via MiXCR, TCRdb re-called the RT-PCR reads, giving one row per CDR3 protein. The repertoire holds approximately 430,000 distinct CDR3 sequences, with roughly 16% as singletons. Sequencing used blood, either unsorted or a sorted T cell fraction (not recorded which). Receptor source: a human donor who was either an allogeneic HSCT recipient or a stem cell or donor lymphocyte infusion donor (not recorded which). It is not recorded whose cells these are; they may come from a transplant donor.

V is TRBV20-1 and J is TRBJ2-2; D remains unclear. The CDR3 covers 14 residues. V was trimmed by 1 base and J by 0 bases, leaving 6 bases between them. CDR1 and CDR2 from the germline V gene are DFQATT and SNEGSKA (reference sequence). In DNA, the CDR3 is TGCAGTGCTAGAGCCAGGACGAACACCGGGGAGCTGTTTTTT. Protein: CSARARTNTGELFF.

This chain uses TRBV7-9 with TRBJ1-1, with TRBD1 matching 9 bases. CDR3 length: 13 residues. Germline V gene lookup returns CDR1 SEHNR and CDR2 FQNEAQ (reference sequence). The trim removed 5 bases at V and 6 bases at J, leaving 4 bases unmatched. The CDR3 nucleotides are TGTGCCAGCAGCCGAACAGGGGGCTCTGAAGCTTTCTTT. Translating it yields CASSRTGGSEAFF. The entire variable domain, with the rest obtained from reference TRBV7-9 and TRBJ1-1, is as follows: DTGVSQNPRHKITKRGQNVTFRCDPISEHNRLYWYRQTLGQGPEFLTYFQNEAQLEKSRLLSDRFSAERPKGSFSTLEIQRTEQGDSAMYLCASSRTGGSEAFFGQGTRLTVV.

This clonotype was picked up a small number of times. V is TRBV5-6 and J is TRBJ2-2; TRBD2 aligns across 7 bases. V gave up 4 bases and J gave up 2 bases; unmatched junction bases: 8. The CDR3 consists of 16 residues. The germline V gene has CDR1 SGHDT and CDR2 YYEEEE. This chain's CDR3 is CASSLLAGVNTGELFF. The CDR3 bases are TGTGCCAGCAGCCTCTTAGCGGGCGTTAACACCGGGGAGCTGTTTTTT.

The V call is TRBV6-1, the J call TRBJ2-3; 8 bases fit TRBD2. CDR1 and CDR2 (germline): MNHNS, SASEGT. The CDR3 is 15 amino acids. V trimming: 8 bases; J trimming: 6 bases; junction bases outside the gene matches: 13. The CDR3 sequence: CASSLWRGAGDTQYF. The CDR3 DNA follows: TGTGCCAGCTCTCTCTGGCGGGGGGCCGGGGATACGCAGTATTTT.

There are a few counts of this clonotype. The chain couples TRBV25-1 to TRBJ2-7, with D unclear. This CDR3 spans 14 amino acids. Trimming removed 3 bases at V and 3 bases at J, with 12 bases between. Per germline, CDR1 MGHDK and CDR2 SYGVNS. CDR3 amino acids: CASSDVNSNYEQYF. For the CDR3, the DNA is TGTGCCAGCAGTGACGTAAACAGCAACTACGAGCAGTACTTC.

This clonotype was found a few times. The DNA of the CDR3 is TGCAGTGCTAGAATAACAGGGGTGCAGTTCTTC. Its protein product is CSARITGVQFF. The genes are TRBV20-1 and TRBJ2-1; 7 bases line up with TRBD1. The V segment lost 2 bases and the J segment 12 bases; nucleotides outside the gene matches: 4. Per the germline V gene, CDR1 is DFQATT and CDR2 is SNEGSKA (reference sequence). This CDR3 is built from 11 residues.

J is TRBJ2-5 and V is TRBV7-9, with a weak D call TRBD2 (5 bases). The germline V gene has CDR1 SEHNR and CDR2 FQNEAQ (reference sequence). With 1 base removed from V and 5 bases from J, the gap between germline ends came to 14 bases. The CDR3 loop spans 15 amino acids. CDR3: CASSLGGLARETQYF. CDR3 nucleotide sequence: TGTGCCAGCAGCTTAGGAGGGCTAGCTCGGGAGACCCAGTACTTC.

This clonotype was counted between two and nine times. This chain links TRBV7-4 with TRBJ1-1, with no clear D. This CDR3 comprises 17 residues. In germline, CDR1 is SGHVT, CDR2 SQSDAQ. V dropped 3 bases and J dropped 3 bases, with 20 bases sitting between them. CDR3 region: CASSLSRDPHVDTEAFF. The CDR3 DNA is TGTGCCAGCAGCTTGTCCCGGGATCCCCATGTGGACACTGAAGCTTTCTTT.

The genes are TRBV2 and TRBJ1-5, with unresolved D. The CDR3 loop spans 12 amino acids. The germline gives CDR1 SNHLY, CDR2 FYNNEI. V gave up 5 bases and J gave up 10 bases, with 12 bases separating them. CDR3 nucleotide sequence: TGTGCCAGCAGTTTACCTCTAGGACCCCAGCATTTT. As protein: CASSLPLGPQHF.

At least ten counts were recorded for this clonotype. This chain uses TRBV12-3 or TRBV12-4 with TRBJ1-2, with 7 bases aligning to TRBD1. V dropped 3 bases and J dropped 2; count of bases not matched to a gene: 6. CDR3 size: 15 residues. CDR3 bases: TGTGCCAGCAGTTTGGACAGGCGAAAAAACTATGGCTACACCTTC. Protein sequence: CASSLDRRKNYGYTF.

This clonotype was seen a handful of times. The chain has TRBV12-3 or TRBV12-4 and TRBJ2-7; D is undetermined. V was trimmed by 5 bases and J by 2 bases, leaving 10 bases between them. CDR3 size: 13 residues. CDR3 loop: CASSGAGPYEQYF. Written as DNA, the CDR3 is TGTGCCAGCAGTGGCGCAGGCCCCTACGAGCAGTACTTC.

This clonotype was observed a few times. The CDR3 reads CASSPTSVSYEQYF. Written as DNA, the CDR3 is TGCGCCAGCAGCCCCACTAGCGTCTCCTACGAGCAGTACTTC. The chain recombines TRBV5-1 with TRBJ2-7, with 7 positions matching TRBD2. Germline V gene data show CDR1 as SGHRS and CDR2 as YFSETQ. The trim removed 4 bases at V and 0 bases at J, leaving 4 bases unmatched. CDR3 length equals 14 residues.

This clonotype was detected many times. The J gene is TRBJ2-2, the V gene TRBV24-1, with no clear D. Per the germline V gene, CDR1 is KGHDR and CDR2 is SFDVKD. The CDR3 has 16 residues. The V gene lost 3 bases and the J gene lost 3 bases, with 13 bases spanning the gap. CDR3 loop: CATSDKYLPYTGELFF. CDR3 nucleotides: TGTGCCACCAGTGATAAATACCTACCCTACACCGGGGAGCTGTTTTTT.

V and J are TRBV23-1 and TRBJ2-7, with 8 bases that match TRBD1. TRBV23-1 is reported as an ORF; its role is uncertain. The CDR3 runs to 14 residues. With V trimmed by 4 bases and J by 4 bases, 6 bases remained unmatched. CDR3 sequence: CASSPGQGYYEQYF. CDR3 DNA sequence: TGCGCCAGCAGTCCAGGACAGGGATATTACGAGCAGTACTTC.